This T cell receptor beta chain comes out of a study of CD8 T cells in ankylosing spondylitis. Quantitative 5'-RACE with molecular barcodes was used to make the TCR beta libraries. In TCRdb, the 5' RACE reads were re-called with MiXCR into one record per CDR3 protein. The profile shows a few hundred thousand distinct CDR3 sequences, approximately 16% of them singletons. There are many counts of this clonotype. Its antigen is unidentified. With 3 bases removed from V and 4 bases from J, the gap between germline ends came to 9 bases. Germline V lookup: CDR1 MDHEN, CDR2 SYDVKM. The CDR3 consists of 13 residues. Study results and caveats: Characteristic of ankylosing spondylitis blood, it appeared, was a TCR beta motif comprising roughly 8 highly homologous variants. As reported, disease-linked clones showed significant enrichment in matched ankylosing spondylitis synovial fluid. Earlier authors reported some of these motif variants in reactive arthritis synovial fluid and blood. Those disease-linked clones were CD8+; they were also relatively rare in peripheral blood.

Sequences were obtained from blood, either unsorted or a sorted T cell fraction (not recorded which). The clonotype comes from a male donor with ankylosing spondylitis. The rearrangement joins TRBV28 to TRBJ2-5, with a tentative D call TRBD1 (6 bases). The CDR3: CASSFRGGETQYF. The CDR3 nucleotides are TGTGCCAGCAGTTTCAGAGGGGGAGAGACCCAGTACTTC.